The sequence of this TCR beta chain was determined in a study of blood T cell repertoires in COVID-19 (dated by TCRdb to 2018 to 2020). Turning to the overall study: Collaborator samples came from the United States, Italy and Spain and covered acute and convalescent phases of COVID-19. A de-identified subject ID, COVID-19 status, age in years and sex were almost always included in the sample metadata. Subjects who had been exposed to COVID-19, were actively infected with it, or had recovered from it provided the deeply sampled blood TCRbeta repertoires that made up the dataset. The prospective study material was composed of cDNA or gDNA derived from T cells, B-cell-depleted T cells, or PBMCs. The samples were drawn from two sources: the first 160 participants of the ongoing ImmuneRACE study, and 950 to 1,500 subjects contributed by 6 global collaborators. Where HLA class I and class II types were available, the types were taken from metadata supplied by the sample provider, not from assay-based typing. A freely available public database, intended as a resource for researchers studying the immune response to SARS-CoV-2, is where the repertoires were released.

The immunoSEQ Assay, a bias-controlled multiplex PCR, was used to amplify TCRbeta CDR3 regions from genomic DNA. In the original analysis: Nucleated cell counts per sample were estimated from amplification of reference gene primers within the assay. To quantify the absolute abundance of each unique TCRbeta CDR3 rearrangement, sequence reads were collapsed and filtered. For each sample, productive Simpson clonality was calculated as the square root of Simpson's diversity index over productive rearrangements. In TCRdb, the immuneACCESS table is reduced to in-frame sequences with V and J assigned. These tables do not hold every clone; where another copy was compared, an unresolved V gene accounts for under half, and the others remain unexplained. That table is the source of V, J and clone size, and D and trimming were worked out from the DNA. Recorded for this sample are about 48,000 clones; approximately 88% of them occurred a single time. Approximately 54% of the sample belongs to the ten largest clones.

Results and caveats for the whole study, not just this receptor: The quantity of clinical and demographic metadata differed by source and by participant and was supplied without curation.

On this clone: The specificity of this receptor is unknown. Base qualities are not recorded, but no much larger clone differs from it by a single base.

CDR1 SGHDT and CDR2 YYEEEE were looked up in the germline V gene. V gives up 4 bases and J gives up 4 bases, and the segment between their germline ends measures 21 bases. Reading from cysteine to phenylalanine, the CDR3 counts 17 amino acids. Only the CDR3 DNA stays, 51 bases, in frame from base 1. The collaborating institutions used their own protocols to collect whole blood in K2EDTA tubes. For TCRbeta analysis, collaborators shipped samples as frozen whole blood, isolated PBMCs, or DNA extracted from either of those sample types. The chain uses TRBV5-6 and TRBJ1-5; TRBD1 is a weak D gene call, 6 bases matching. Sequencing was done on a sample of peripheral blood. The sequence was obtained from a man between 65 and 85 years old with acute or convalescent COVID-19. The CDR3 amino acid sequence is: CASSLRGAPGRNQPQHF. The DNA sequence follows: TGTGCCAGCAGCCTCCGGGGGGCGCCGGGGAGGAATCAGCCCCAGCATTTT. The reference TRBV5-6 and TRBJ1-5 proteins fill in what lies around the CDR3, so the full variable domain reads DAGVTQSPTHLIKTRGQQVTLRCSPKSGHDTVSWYQQALGQGPQFIFQYYEEEERQRGNFPDRFSGHQFPNYSSELNVNALLLGDSALYLCASSLRGAPGRNQPQHFGDGTRLSIL.